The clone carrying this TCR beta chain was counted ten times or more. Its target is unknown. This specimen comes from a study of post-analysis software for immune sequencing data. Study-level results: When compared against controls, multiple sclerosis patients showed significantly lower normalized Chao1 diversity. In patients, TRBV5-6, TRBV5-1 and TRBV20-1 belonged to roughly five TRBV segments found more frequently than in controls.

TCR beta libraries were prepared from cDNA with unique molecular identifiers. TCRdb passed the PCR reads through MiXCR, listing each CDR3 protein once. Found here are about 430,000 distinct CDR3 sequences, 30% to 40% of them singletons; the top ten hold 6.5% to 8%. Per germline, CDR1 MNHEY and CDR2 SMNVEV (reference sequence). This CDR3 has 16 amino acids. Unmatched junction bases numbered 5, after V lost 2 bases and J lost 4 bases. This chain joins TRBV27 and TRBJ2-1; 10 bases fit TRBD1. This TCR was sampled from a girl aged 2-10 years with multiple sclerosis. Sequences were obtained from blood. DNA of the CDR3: TGTGCCAGCAGTTTAGCCGACAGGGGGCCTTACAATGAGCAGTTCTTC. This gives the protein CASSLADRGPYNEQFF.